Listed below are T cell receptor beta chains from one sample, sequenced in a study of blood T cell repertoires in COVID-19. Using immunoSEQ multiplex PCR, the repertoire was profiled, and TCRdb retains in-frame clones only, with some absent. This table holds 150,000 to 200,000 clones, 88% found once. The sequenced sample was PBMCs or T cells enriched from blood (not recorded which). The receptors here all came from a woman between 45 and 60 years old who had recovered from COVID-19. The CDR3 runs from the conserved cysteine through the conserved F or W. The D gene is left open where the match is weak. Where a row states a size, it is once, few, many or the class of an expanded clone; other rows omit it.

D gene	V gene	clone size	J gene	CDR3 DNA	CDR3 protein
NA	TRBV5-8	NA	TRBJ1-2	TGTGCCAGCAGCCCCGGGACATTATCTGGGCACATGGATGGCTACACCTTC	CASSPGTLSGHMDGYTF
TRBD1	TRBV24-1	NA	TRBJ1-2	TGTGCCACCAGTGAACCCGGGACAGAGGGGGAAGGCTACACCTTC	CATSEPGTEGEGYTF
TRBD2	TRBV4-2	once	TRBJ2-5	TGTGCCAGCAGCCCCGGACTAGCGGAGACCCAGTACTTC	CASSPGLAETQYF
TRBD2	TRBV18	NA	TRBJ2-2	TGTGCCAGCTCACCACGAGGAGTAGCGGGGGGTACCGGGGAGCTGTTTTTT	CASSPRGVAGGTGELFF
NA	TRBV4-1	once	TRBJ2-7	TGCGCCAGCAGCCCAGTGACGGGGAGGTCCTACGAGCAGTACTTC	CASSPVTGRSYEQYF
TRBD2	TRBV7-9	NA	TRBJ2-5	TGTGCCAGCAGCTTAGGGACTAGCGGGGCGGAGACCCAGTACTTC	CASSLGTSGAETQYF
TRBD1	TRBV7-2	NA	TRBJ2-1	TGTGCCAGCAGCTTAGGGACAGGCGGCGGTGAGCAGTTCTTC	CASSLGTGGGEQFF
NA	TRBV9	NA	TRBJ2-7	TGTGCCAGCAGCGTAGTCCCGGTTAGCTCCTACGAGCAGTACTTC	CASSVVPVSSYEQYF
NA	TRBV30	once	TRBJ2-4	TGTGCCTGGACTGGGGCTTCCAAAAACATTCAGTACTTC	CAWTGASKNIQYF
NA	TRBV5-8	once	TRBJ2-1	TGTGCCAGCAGCAAATTCCAGGGTTACAATGAGCAGTTCTTC	CASSKFQGYNEQFF
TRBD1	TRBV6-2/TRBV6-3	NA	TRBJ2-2	TGTGCCAGCAGCCCCCCAGGACAGGGGACCGGGGAGCTGTTTTTT	CASSPPGQGTGELFF
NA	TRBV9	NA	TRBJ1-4	TGTGCCAGCAGCGCCGGGACATCAGCTAATGAAAAACTGTTTTTT	CASSAGTSANEKLFF
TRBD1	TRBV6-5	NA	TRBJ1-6	TGTGCCAGCAGCTCAGGACAGGGAGACTCACCCCTCCACTTT	CASSSGQGDSPLHF
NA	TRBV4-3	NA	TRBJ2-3	TGCGCCAGCAGCCAAGATGTACTAGTGGGCCCCCAGTATTTT	CASSQDVLVGPQYF
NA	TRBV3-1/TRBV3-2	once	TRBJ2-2	TGTGCCAGCCAGGGACTTACCACCGGGGAGCTGTTTTTT	CASQGLTTGELFF
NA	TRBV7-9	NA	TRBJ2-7	TGTGCCAGCAGCTTTGACAGGAAAGGAGACGAGCAGTACTTC	CASSFDRKGDEQYF
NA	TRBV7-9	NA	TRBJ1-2	TGTGCCAGCAGCTTATCCCCCAGGTCCTATGGCTACACCTTC	CASSLSPRSYGYTF
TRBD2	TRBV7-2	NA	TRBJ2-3	TGTGCCAGCAGCCCGGGACTAGTGGGCCGGGATACGCAGTATTTT	CASSPGLVGRDTQYF
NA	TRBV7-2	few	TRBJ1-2	TGTGCCAGCAGCTTAGCGCTCGGAGGGGAAGGCGACTACACCTTC	CASSLALGGEGDYTF
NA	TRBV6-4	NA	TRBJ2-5	TGTGCCAGCAAGTGGAAGGTGCGGGAAGAGACCCAGTACTTC	CASKWKVREETQYF
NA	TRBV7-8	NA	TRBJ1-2	TGTGCCAGCAGCTTCGTCAGGGGCGGCTACACCTTC	CASSFVRGGYTF
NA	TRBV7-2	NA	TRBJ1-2	TGTGCCAGCAGCTTAGGGGGTTCGGGGGGCTACACCTTC	CASSLGGSGGYTF
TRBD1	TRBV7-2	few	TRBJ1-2	TGTGCCAGCAGCGCCTGGCAGGGGGCCTATGGCTACACCTTC	CASSAWQGAYGYTF
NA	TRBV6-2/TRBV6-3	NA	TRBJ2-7	TGTGCCAGCAGTTACGCGGCAACCTACGAGCAGTACTTC	CASSYAATYEQYF